This TCR beta chain comes out of a study of T cell changes during pregnancy in multiple sclerosis. Assay used: immunoSEQ multiplex PCR; TCRdb lists only in-frame clones, some missing. The sample contains roughly 47,000 clones, 75% to 90% of which appear only once. CDR3 length equals 13 residues. V lost 6 bases to trimming and J lost 3 bases, with 12 bases between them. Germline assignment: CDR1 LNHDA and CDR2 SQIVND (reference sequence). The starting material was CD8+ T cells from peripheral blood mononuclear cells, obtained in the second trimester of pregnancy. The TCR was taken from a female donor with multiple sclerosis, enrolled in a pregnancy study. The V call is TRBV19, the J call TRBJ2-7; D is perhaps TRBD2 (5 bases). CDR3 bases: TGTGCCAGTAGGGGCAGCGGTGACTACGAGCAGTACTTC. It specifies CASRGSGDYEQYF.